One T cell receptor (beta chain) is described in this entry. The same CDR3 arises from other DNA sequences in this sample as well. The repertoire was sequenced with immunoSEQ multiplex PCR; TCRdb's copy has only in-frame clones and lacks some. Of over 200,000 clones detected, about 87% appear once; the ten largest clones hold 2% to 2.5%. This specimen belongs to a study of blood T cell repertoires in COVID-19. Study at large: Samples came from the United States, Italy and Spain, spanning acute and convalescent COVID-19. The analysed material was cDNA or gDNA that came from T cells, B-cell-depleted T cells, or PBMCs.

The CDR3 consists of 15 residues. V lost 0 bases, J lost 4 bases, and 14 bases lay in between. Germline loops: CDR1 SGDLS, CDR2 YYNGEE. The specimen sequenced was peripheral blood. The genes are TRBV9 and TRBJ2-7; tentatively, D is TRBD1 (5 bases). This clonotype was obtained from a woman aged 45-65 years with acute or convalescent COVID-19. The CDR3 nucleotides read TGTGCCAGCAGCGTAGCAGGACAAGGCGGATACGAGCAGTACTTC. Its protein is CASSVAGQGGYEQYF.